This T cell receptor beta chain emerged from a study of control samples from healthy donors and cancer patients. Trimming left V 6 bases short and J 0 bases short, with 12 bases between. The CDR3 runs to 14 residues. CDR1 and CDR2 from the germline V gene are SNHLY and FYNNEI. Here immunoSEQ multiplex PCR was the method, and the copy in TCRdb shows in-frame clones only, minus some. Of roughly 200,000 clones in the sample, approximately 92% were seen once. The receptor comes from a man younger than 30 in good health. Sequenced material: blood. The genes are TRBV2 and TRBJ2-7; unclear D gene. The CDR3 spells CASSVLQSSYEQYF. In DNA, the CDR3 is TGTGCCAGCAGCGTGCTACAGAGCTCCTACGAGCAGTACTTC.